This T cell receptor beta chain was observed in a study of OX40 agonist ivuxolimab in advanced cancers. The repertoire was sequenced with immunoSEQ multiplex PCR; TCRdb's copy has only in-frame clones and lacks some. The table has under 55,000 clones, roughly 84% seen once. The receptor was derived from an adult with an advanced solid tumor such as melanoma, head and neck, liver or kidney cancer. The specimen was CD4+ or CD8+ T cells sorted from blood, collected in a trial of the OX40 agonist ivuxolimab.

CDR3 sequence reads: CASSSATGTGVEKLFF. CDR3 nucleotide sequence: TGTGCCAGCAGCTCGGCAACCGGGACAGGGGTTGAAAAACTGTTTTTT. The chain carries TRBV7-8 and TRBJ1-4; TRBD1 matches 10 bases. This CDR3 comprises 16 residues. Germline loops: CDR1 SGHVS, CDR2 FQNEAQ. J was trimmed by 7 bases and V by 4 bases; bases with no gene match: 9.